The 22 T cell receptor beta chains below all came from one sample that was sequenced in a study of technical replicates of blood from a few donors. Produced via immunoSEQ multiplex PCR; TCRdb's table is partial and in-frame only. The table has fewer than 70,000 clones, 86% seen once. Sequenced: PBMCs. The receptors shown here come from a human donor in good health. Some clones in this sample may be carry-over from other donors' samples.

V and J are TRBV27 and TRBJ1-5; D may be TRBD1 (6 bases). The CDR3 sequence is 15 residues long. Deletions cut 4 bases from V and 2 bases from J, with 12 bases between. Germline CDR1 MNHEY, CDR2 SMNVEV (reference sequence). CDR3 in amino acids: CASSSHRDRNQPQHF. The CDR3 DNA follows: TGTGCCAGCAGTTCGCACAGGGATCGCAATCAGCCCCAGCATTTT.

The chain uses TRBV5-1 and TRBJ2-5; 10 nucleotides agree with TRBD1. V shed 4 bases and J 1 base; nucleotides not matched to a gene: 7. This CDR3 has 16 residues. Germline loops: CDR1 SGHRS, CDR2 YFSETQ. Written as DNA, the CDR3 is TGCGCCAGCAGCCCAGGACAGGGGGTTTCCCAAGAGACCCAGTACTTC. Protein sequence: CASSPGQGVSQETQYF.

The chain joins TRBV7-3 to TRBJ2-6; D is uncertain. V lost 5 bases and J lost 2, with 7 bases in between. The CDR3 extends over 14 amino acids. The V gene's germline CDR1 is SGHTA and CDR2 FQGTGA. CDR3 coding DNA: TGTGCCAGCAGCCAGGCGCCTGGGGCCAACGTCCTGACTTTC. This encodes CASSQAPGANVLTF. Drawing the rest from reference TRBV7-3 and TRBJ2-6, the complete variable domain is GAGVSQTPSNKVTEKGKYVELRCDPISGHTALYWYRQSLGQGPEFLIYFQGTGAADDSGLPNDRFFAVRPEGSVSTLKIQRTERGDSAVYLCASSQAPGANVLTFGAGSRLTVL.

This rearrangement joins TRBV7-2 to TRBJ1-1; 8 bases are a match to TRBD1. Germline V gives CDR1 SGHTA, CDR2 FQGNSA. There are 15 residues in the CDR3. V shed 3 bases and J 4 bases; nucleotides not matched to a gene: 7. CDR3 nucleotides: TGTGCCAGCAGCTTTGGGGTCAGGGGGCCCACTGAAGCTTTCTTT. Translating gives CASSFGVRGPTEAFF.

This chain uses TRBV30 with TRBJ2-7, with D possibly being TRBD2 (5 bases). This CDR3 contains 11 residues. Trimming left V 2 bases short and J 6 bases short, with 8 bases between. Germline CDR1 GTSNPN, CDR2 SVGIG (reference sequence). The CDR3 bases are TGTGCCTGGAGTACGAGGGTCGAGCAGTACTTC. This encodes CAWSTRVEQYF.

CDR3 region: CASSLNRAEPQHF. The CDR3 nucleotides are TGTGCCAGCAGCTTAAACAGGGCCGAGCCCCAGCATTTT. V gene TRBV7-2 combines with J gene TRBJ1-5; D is possibly TRBD1 (6 bases). The V gene lost 2 bases and the J gene lost 8 bases, with 10 bases spanning the gap. The CDR3 sequence is 13 residues long. In germline, CDR1 is SGHTA, CDR2 FQGNSA.

The chain joins TRBV7-8 to TRBJ2-1; TRBD2 aligns across 10 bases. Trimming at V came to 1 base and at J to 12 bases, leaving 12 bases not matched to a gene. The CDR3 is made up of 16 amino acids. Germline lookup yields CDR1 SGHVS and CDR2 FQNEAQ. The CDR3 protein is CASSLVRRLAGAGQFF. CDR3 in DNA: TGTGCCAGCAGCTTAGTTCGTCGTCTAGCGGGGGCCGGGCAGTTCTTC.

V gene TRBV4-3 combines with J gene TRBJ2-1; possibly TRBD1 for D (6 bases). V lost 0 bases and J lost 2, with 11 bases in between. CDR1 is LGHNA and CDR2 is YSLEER in the germline V gene. This CDR3 is built from 16 residues. For the CDR3, the DNA is TGCGCCAGCAGCCAAGATACAGGGACCCCCTACAATGAGCAGTTCTTC. This translates into CASSQDTGTPYNEQFF.

The chain employs TRBV19 and TRBJ1-2, with D possibly being TRBD1 (6 bases). V lost 7 bases and J lost 8, with 26 bases in between. CDR3 length: 16 residues. Germline CDR1 LNHDA, CDR2 SQIVND (reference sequence). CDR3 in amino acids: CASTPGGRAGGGGYTF. CDR3 bases: TGTGCCAGTACTCCGGGGGGCCGGGCCGGTGGGGGAGGCTACACCTTC.

Concerning this clone itself: Other nucleotide sequences from this sample produce the same CDR3. V gene TRBV7-2 combines with J gene TRBJ2-1, with TRBD2 matching 11 bases. V gave up 1 base and J gave up 6 bases; unmatched junction bases: 2. In germline, CDR1 is SGHTA, CDR2 FQGNSA. The CDR3 has 15 amino acids. CDR3 sequence reads: CASSLVAGGANEQFF. The CDR3 nucleotides are TGTGCCAGCAGCTTAGTAGCGGGGGGGGCCAATGAGCAGTTCTTC. The variable domain in full, completed from reference TRBV7-2 and TRBJ2-1, reads GAGVSQSPSNKVTEKGKDVELRCDPISGHTALYWYRQSLGQGLEFLIYFQGNSAPDKSGLPSDRFSAERTGGSVSTLTIQRTQQEDSAVYLCASSLVAGGANEQFFGPGTRLTVL.

The V call is TRBV6-5, the J call TRBJ2-7; no firm D call. CDR3 size: 14 residues. Looked up from germline, CDR1 is MNHEY and CDR2 is SVGAGI. The V and J ends lost 6 bases and 5 bases respectively, with 17 bases between them. Here the CDR3 reads CASRLIVGHNEQYF. In DNA form, the CDR3 reads TGTGCCAGCAGGCTTATCGTGGGCCATAACGAGCAGTACTTC.

The chain is built from TRBV15 and TRBJ2-7, with TRBD1 matching 9 bases. Germline-derived CDR1 and CDR2 are LNHNV and YYDKDF (reference sequence). V lost 0 bases, J lost 5 bases, and 11 bases stayed unmatched. The CDR3 totals 17 residues. The CDR3 nucleotides read TGTGCCACCAGCAGAGAACTAGTTAGGACAGGGGACAACGAGCAGTACTTC. Translated, it gives CATSRELVRTGDNEQYF.

The chain couples TRBV4-3 to TRBJ1-4; possibly TRBD1 for D (6 bases). With 1 base removed from V and 8 bases from J, the gap between germline ends came to 20 bases. Germline V gene lookup returns CDR1 LGHNA and CDR2 YSLEER. The CDR3 covers 17 residues. Here the CDR3 reads CASSQAPGQPVGEKLFF. The CDR3 DNA sequence: TGCGCCAGCAGCCAAGCCCCCGGACAGCCAGTAGGGGAAAAACTGTTTTTT.

This clone was seen a handful of times. The CDR3 loop reads CASSQGSSYNSPLHF. Written as DNA, the CDR3 is TGTGCCAGCAGCCAAGGGAGCTCCTATAATTCACCCCTCCACTTT. This chain joins TRBV14 and TRBJ1-6; no definite D call. The V gene's germline CDR1 is SGHDN and CDR2 FVKESK. V was trimmed by 1 base and J by 0 bases, leaving 4 bases between them. The CDR3 extends over 15 amino acids.

The chain carries TRBV6-5 and TRBJ2-7; 9 bases align to TRBD1. With 5 bases clipped from V and 3 bases from J, the junction kept 8 bases outside the gene matches. CDR3 size: 15 residues. CDR1 is MNHEY, CDR2 SVGAGI, per germline. CDR3 region: CASSTITGGGYEQYF. CDR3 DNA: TGTGCCAGCAGTACTATTACAGGGGGCGGCTACGAGCAGTACTTC.

This chain connects TRBV4-3 to TRBJ2-7, with 7 bases matching TRBD2. The CDR3 totals 14 residues. Germline V gives CDR1 LGHNA, CDR2 YSLEER. V gave up 0 bases and J gave up 2 bases; unmatched junction bases: 1. The CDR3 DNA sequence: TGCGCCAGCAGCCAAGAAGCGGGACCCTACGAGCAGTACTTC. Translating it yields CASSQEAGPYEQYF.

The V and J genes are TRBV6-5 and TRBJ1-1; D unresolved. Per germline, CDR1 MNHEY and CDR2 SVGAGI. Trimming left V 0 bases short and J 0 bases short, with 8 bases between. This CDR3 region has 15 residues. CDR3 DNA: TGTGCCAGCAGTTACTCGCCCTATATGAACACTGAAGCTTTCTTT. It translates to CASSYSPYMNTEAFF.

DNA of the CDR3: TGTGCCATCGTAGCGCAGGGGGCCAGCGAGCAGTACTTC. It specifies CAIVAQGASEQYF. This chain links TRBV10-3 with TRBJ2-7, with 8 bases aligning to TRBD1. The CDR3 has 13 residues. V was clipped by 8 bases and J by 6 bases; unmatched bases: 9. Per germline, CDR1 ENHRY and CDR2 SYGVKD.

The J gene is TRBJ2-7, the V gene TRBV5-8; TRBD1 matches 9 bases. V dropped 2 bases and J dropped 5; count of bases not matched to a gene: 8. Per germline, CDR1 SGHTS and CDR2 YDEGEE. This CDR3 spans 15 amino acids. CDR3 protein: CASSFPGQGSDEQYF. In nucleotides, the CDR3 is TGTGCCAGCAGCTTTCCGGGACAGGGTTCCGACGAGCAGTACTTC.

This chain links TRBV9 with TRBJ1-5; 9 bases map to TRBD1. This CDR3 has 13 amino acids. The V segment lost 10 bases and the J segment 7 bases; nucleotides outside the gene matches: 9. Germline V CDR1 and CDR2: SGDLS, YYNGEE. CDR3 region: CARNRGRGQPQHF. In DNA, the CDR3 is TGTGCCCGGAACAGGGGGCGGGGGCAGCCCCAGCATTTT. Complete variable domain (other parts from reference TRBV9 and TRBJ1-5): DSGVTQTPKHLITATGQRVTLRCSPRSGDLSVYWYQQSLDQGLQFLIQYYNGEERAKGNILERFSAQQFPDLHSELNLSSLELGDSALYFCARNRGRGQPQHFGDGTRLSIL.

In its sample, this clone was seen once. The gene calls are TRBV9 and TRBJ1-4; D call uncertain. The CDR3 totals 15 residues. V lost 4 bases to trimming and J lost 8 bases, with 18 bases between them. Looked up from germline, CDR1 is SGDLS and CDR2 is YYNGEE. The CDR3, as DNA: TGTGCCAGCAGCTCGCAAAGCCACTATGGGGAAAAACTGTTTTTT. Its translation is CASSSQSHYGEKLFF.

The CDR3 DNA reads TGTGCCAGCAGCTCTCTGCCGGGACAGGGGTCCGGGGAGCTGTTTTTT. Amino acids: CASSSLPGQGSGELFF. The chain uses TRBV7-3 and TRBJ2-2, with 10 bases that match TRBD1. The CDR3 totals 16 residues. Germline CDR1 and CDR2: SGHTA and FQGTGA. V trimming: 4 bases; J trimming: 6 bases; junction bases outside the gene matches: 8.